This T cell receptor beta chain derives from a study of blood T cell repertoires in COVID-19. The germline CDR1 and CDR2 sequences are SGHTA and FQGNSA. V dropped 3 bases and J dropped 4 bases, with 12 bases sitting between them. CDR3 length equals 14 residues. Clones were read by immunoSEQ multiplex PCR, and TCRdb kept only the in-frame ones, dropping some. Of approximately 87,000 clones listed, approximately 80% were seen once; the top ten hold 15% to 19%. The specimen was peripheral blood. V is TRBV7-2 and J is TRBJ2-5; D is perhaps TRBD1 (5 bases). This clonotype was obtained from an elderly woman with acute or convalescent COVID-19. CDR3 sequence reads: CASSFPGWGETQYF. The DNA of the CDR3 is TGTGCCAGCAGCTTTCCAGGGTGGGGAGAGACCCAGTACTTC.